This TCR beta chain appears in the sequencing data of a study of blood T cell repertoires in COVID-19. Study overall: In each case, the material was cDNA or gDNA derived from T cells, B-cell-depleted T cells, or PBMCs.

This clone was observed once. Profiled with immunoSEQ multiplex PCR; TCRdb holds only in-frame clones, not every one. Of approximately 200,000 clones listed, about four fifths are singletons. The sample was PBMCs or T cells enriched from blood (not recorded which). The TCR comes from a woman aged 40 to 49 with acute COVID-19.

CDR3 DNA sequence: TGCGCCAGCAGCCAAGCATCAGGGGCCGGGGCCAACGTCCTGACTTTC. As protein: CASSQASGAGANVLTF. This chain connects TRBV4-1 to TRBJ2-6; TRBD1 might be the D (6 bases). Germline assignment: CDR1 MGHRA and CDR2 YSYEKL. The germline V and J ends were trimmed by 1 base and 4 bases, with 11 bases remaining between them. The CDR3 runs to 16 residues.